This T cell receptor beta chain is drawn from a study of CD8+ T cells in alopecia areata. On the study more broadly: For 6 to 18 months, tofacitinib was taken, and 6 months off drug followed. Study-level points and caveats: Among patients, TCR sharing was less clear than in mice, a difference possibly due in part to HLA diversity in the patient population. Scalp sequencing captures resident alphabeta T cells of normal skin too. It was lesional scalp, especially alopecia totalis/universalis, that showed higher clonality than normal scalp.

Many counts were recorded for this clone. Its antigen is still unknown. As to treatment: oral pan-JAK inhibitor, 5-10 mg twice daily. Per the germline V gene, CDR1 is SGHRS and CDR2 is YFSETQ. The CDR3 is 14 amino acids. With 5 bases removed from V and 4 bases from J, the gap between germline ends came to 14 bases. RNA extraction was followed by reverse transcription into cDNA, which acted as the sequencing template. Clones were read by immunoSEQ multiplex PCR, and TCRdb kept only the in-frame ones, dropping some. The table includes under 350,000 clones, 58% detected once. The TCR comes from a human donor with alopecia areata. The chain combines TRBV5-1 with TRBJ2-3, with D maybe TRBD2 (6 bases). This specimen consisted of CD4+ T cells sorted from blood, obtained at week 24, from a patient treated with tofacitinib. CDR3 DNA: TGCGCCAGCAGGGCGGGGCGGCAAGCAGATACGCAGTATTTT. Translating it yields CASRAGRQADTQYF.